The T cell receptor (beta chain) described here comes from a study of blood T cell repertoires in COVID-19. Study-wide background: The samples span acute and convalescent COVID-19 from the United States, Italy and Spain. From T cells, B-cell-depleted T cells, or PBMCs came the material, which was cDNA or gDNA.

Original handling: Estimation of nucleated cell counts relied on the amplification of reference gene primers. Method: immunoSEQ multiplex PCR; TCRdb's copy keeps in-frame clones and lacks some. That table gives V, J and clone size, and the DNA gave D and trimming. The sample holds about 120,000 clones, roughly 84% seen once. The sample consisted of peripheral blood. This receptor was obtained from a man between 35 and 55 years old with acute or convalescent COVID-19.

CDR3 in amino acids: CASSEVFYEQYF. CDR3 sequence (DNA): TGTGCCAGCAGTGAAGTCTTTTACGAGCAGTACTTC. This rearrangement joins TRBV6-1 to TRBJ2-7; D is undetermined. This CDR3 is 12 amino acids long. V dropped 1 base and J dropped 4 bases, with 5 bases sitting between them. Germline V CDR1 and CDR2: MNHNS, SASEGT.